Listed below are T cell receptor beta chains from one sample, sequenced in a study of CD8 T cell repertoires and HIV-1 epitope variants. The protocol was immunoSEQ multiplex PCR, while the TCRdb copy is restricted to in-frame clones and leaves out a portion. The profile shows over 90,000 clones, more than 65% of them singletons. Specimen: uncultured baseline CD8+ T cells from peripheral blood mononuclear cells (PBMCs). These receptors all come from a male donor with HIV. Each CDR3 is given with its conserved first and last residue. The order of the fields is J gene, D gene, V gene, clone size, CDR3 DNA, CDR3 protein. D genes are given only for firm matches. Some rows have no size entry. The others give once, few or many, or a class for an expanded clone.

>TRBJ1-5|NA|TRBV28|few
TGTGCCAGCAGTATAAGCAATCAGCCCCAGCATTTT
CASSISNQPQHF
>TRBJ1-1|TRBD1|TRBV2|NA
TGTGCCAGCAGCTCGGGACAGGGGTTAACTGAAGCTTTCTTT
CASSSGQGLTEAFF
>TRBJ1-3|NA|TRBV5-6|NA
TGTGCCAGCTCGGGACAAGAGCGGGGAGGCCACCGGGGAAACACCATATATTTT
CASSGQERGGHRGNTIYF
>TRBJ2-5|NA|TRBV2|NA
TGTGCCAGCGGGATATCAGGGAGACAAGAGACCCAGTACTTC
CASGISGRQETQYF
>TRBJ2-1|NA|TRBV7-9|NA
TGTGCCAGCAGCTTACGGATAGATGAGCAGTTCTTC
CASSLRIDEQFF
>TRBJ1-2|TRBD1|TRBV28|NA
TGTGCCAGCAGTTTTTTCGTGGGGAGGGGGCAGAACTATGGCTACACCTTC
CASSFFVGRGQNYGYTF
>TRBJ1-1|NA|TRBV6-1|NA
TGTGCCAGCAGTGAATCCCACAGGGTAGGAACTGAAGCTTTCTTT
CASSESHRVGTEAFF
>TRBJ1-4|NA|TRBV14|NA
TGTGCCAGCAGCCAGTCCCTAGAGGGGGTTTGGGCGACTAATGAAAAACTGTTTTTT
CASSQSLEGVWATNEKLFF
>TRBJ2-7|TRBD1|TRBV7-9|once
TGTGCCAGCAGCGGCCGGGACAGCTCCTACGAGCAGTACTTC
CASSGRDSSYEQYF
>TRBJ1-6|NA|TRBV7-2|few
TGTGCCAGCAGCCGGGGAAGGAGGGGCGGGAACCCCTATAATTCACCCCTCCACTTT
CASSRGRRGGNPYNSPLHF
>TRBJ1-3|NA|TRBV28|NA
TGTGCCAGCTCAGGGGCAGGGGCCCTTTCCTCTGGAAACACCATATATTTT
CASSGAGALSSGNTIYF
>TRBJ2-5|NA|TRBV7-7|NA
TGTGCCAGCAGCCTCGGGTACCAAGAGACCCAGTACTTC
CASSLGYQETQYF
>TRBJ2-1|NA|TRBV5-4|few
TGTGCCAGCAGCTTGGGAGGGGGATGGATGCAGTTCTTC
CASSLGGGWMQFF
>TRBJ2-1|TRBD2|TRBV9|NA
TGTGCCAGCAGCCCGGGACTAGCGGGGAATGAGCAGTTCTTC
CASSPGLAGNEQFF
>TRBJ1-5|NA|TRBV28|NA
TGTGCCAGCAGTTCCGCCAGCAATCAGCCCCAGCATTTT
CASSSASNQPQHF
>TRBJ1-5|NA|TRBV2|NA
TGTGCCAGCAGTGAAAACAGGGTTTTTAGTCAGCCCCAGCATTTT
CASSENRVFSQPQHF
>TRBJ2-7|NA|TRBV19|NA
TGTGCCAGTAGTATAGATGCATACGCCTACGAGCAGTACTTC
CASSIDAYAYEQYF
>TRBJ2-3|NA|TRBV7-2|few
TGTGCCAGCAGTTCCGACCCAGGGGATACGCAGTATTTT
CASSSDPGDTQYF
>TRBJ2-7|NA|TRBV5-4|NA
TGTGCCAGCAGCTTGTCAACTAGGTCGGAGGACGAGCAGTACTTC
CASSLSTRSEDEQYF
>TRBJ2-7|NA|TRBV10-1|NA
TGCGCCAGCAGTGCCGTAGGTAGCTCCTACGAGCAGTACTTC
CASSAVGSSYEQYF
>TRBJ2-5|TRBD2|TRBV19|NA
TGTGCCAGTAGTATCGGAGGCGGGAGTTGGGAGACCCAGTACTTC
CASSIGGGSWETQYF
>TRBJ2-2|NA|TRBV9|NA
TGTGCCAGCAGCGTAGTGGAGGCCCCGAACACCGGGGAGCTGTTTTTT
CASSVVEAPNTGELFF
>TRBJ1-2|NA|TRBV19|NA
TGTGCCAGTAGTACCCCGCCAATCCCGGGGGACTATGGCTACACCTTC
CASSTPPIPGDYGYTF
>TRBJ2-5|NA|TRBV29-1|NA
TGCAGCGTCGCAAACCAAGAGACCCAGTACTTC
CSVANQETQYF
>TRBJ2-7|NA|TRBV27|once
TGTGCCAGCAGTTTATTCGCTGGCGGTTTCCTATACGAGCAGTACTTC
CASSLFAGGFLYEQYF
>TRBJ2-1|TRBD2|TRBV5-1|NA
TGCGCCAGCAGCCTCGAAGGCGGACTAGCGGGAGGCAATGAGCAGTTCTTC
CASSLEGGLAGGNEQFF
>TRBJ2-7|TRBD1|TRBV30|few
TGTGCCTGGAGTCCCGGGACAGAACTGTACGAGCAGTACTTC
CAWSPGTELYEQYF
>TRBJ2-3|NA|TRBV9|NA
TGTGCCAGCAGCCCTCGACGTACTAGCACAGATACGCAGTATTTT
CASSPRRTSTDTQYF
>TRBJ1-2|TRBD1|TRBV7-9|NA
TGTGCCAGCAGCCCCGGGACTGCAGGGGGCGGCGGCTACACCTTC
CASSPGTAGGGGYTF
>TRBJ1-2|NA|TRBV5-5|NA
TGCGCCAGCAGCCAAGATCCCCCAGACTTGGACTATGGCTACACCTTC
CASSQDPPDLDYGYTF
>TRBJ2-5|NA|TRBV4-1|NA
TGCGCCAGCAGCCAAGATCCGATAGGAGGGCAGACCCAGTACTTC
CASSQDPIGGQTQYF
>TRBJ2-1|NA|TRBV30|NA
TGTGCCTGGAGTTTTGGGGGGGGCCTGGGGAATGAGCAGTTCTTC
CAWSFGGGLGNEQFF
>TRBJ2-2|TRBD1|TRBV7-2|NA
TGTGCCAGCAGCCCCTGGACAGGGCGACTTACTAACACCGGGGAGCTGTTTTTT
CASSPWTGRLTNTGELFF
>TRBJ2-1|NA|TRBV9|NA
TGTGCCAGCAGCCCGACAGGACTAAGCTCCTACAATGAGCAGTTCTTC
CASSPTGLSSYNEQFF
>TRBJ2-5|NA|TRBV11-2|NA
TGTGCCAGCAGCTTTAGGGGGGTACTTCAAGAGACCCAGTACTTC
CASSFRGVLQETQYF
>TRBJ2-5|TRBD2|TRBV6-6|NA
TGTGCCAGCAGCTCTCTGGGACTACAAGAGACCCAGTACTTC
CASSSLGLQETQYF
>TRBJ1-5|NA|TRBV6-5|NA
TGTGCCAGCAGCCTTACGGGAGACAGAGATCAGCCCCAGCATTTT
CASSLTGDRDQPQHF
>TRBJ1-2|TRBD1|TRBV7-9|NA
TGTGCCAGCAGCTCCGATAACAGGGGGCCGGAAGGCTACACCTTC
CASSSDNRGPEGYTF
>TRBJ1-3|NA|TRBV12-5|NA
TGTGCTAGTGGCCCCCGGGACACCATATATTTT
CASGPRDTIYF
>TRBJ2-2|NA|TRBV6-5|few
TGTGCCAGCAATAGGGGGTTAGACACCGGGGAGCTGTTTTTT
CASNRGLDTGELFF
>TRBJ2-7|TRBD1|TRBV27|once
TGTGCCAGCAGTTTCGGGACAGACTCCTACGAGCAGTACTTC
CASSFGTDSYEQYF
>TRBJ2-1|NA|TRBV18|NA
TGTGCCAGCTCGCTGACTGGGAATCCCTACAATGAGCAGTTCTTC
CASSLTGNPYNEQFF
>TRBJ2-3|NA|TRBV7-2|NA
TGTGCCAGCAGCTTTAGCGCGACTAGCACAGATACGCAGTATTTT
CASSFSATSTDTQYF
>TRBJ2-5|NA|TRBV27|NA
TGTGCCAGCAGTTTATCAGGGGCTTATCAAGAGACCCAGTACTTC
CASSLSGAYQETQYF
>TRBJ1-1|NA|TRBV30|NA
TGTGCCTGGAGTGTAGGTAGAATGAACACTGAAGCTTTCTTT
CAWSVGRMNTEAFF
>TRBJ1-2|NA|TRBV11-1|few
TGTGCCAGCAGCTTCAGGGGCGGCTACACCTTC
CASSFRGGYTF
>TRBJ1-3|NA|TRBV28|NA
TGTGCCAGCATTAAACAGGCGTCTGGAAACACCATATATTTT
CASIKQASGNTIYF
>TRBJ1-1|TRBD1|TRBV18|NA
TGTGCCAGCTCACCACGACAGGGGATCGCTGAAGCTTTCTTT
CASSPRQGIAEAFF
>TRBJ1-5|TRBD1|TRBV18|NA
TGTGCCAGCTCACCCCTACAGGGGAAACAGCCCCAGCATTTT
CASSPLQGKQPQHF
>TRBJ1-3|NA|TRBV19|NA
TGTGCCAGTAGTTTCCTGGACTCTGGAAACACCATATATTTT
CASSFLDSGNTIYF
>TRBJ1-3|NA|TRBV9|few
TGTGCCAGCAGCGTATCAGGGTTCAGGGCTGGAAACACCATATATTTT
CASSVSGFRAGNTIYF
>TRBJ1-1|TRBD1|TRBV29-1|NA
TGCAGCGCCCAAGGACAGGGGCAGAACACTGAAGCTTTCTTT
CSAQGQGQNTEAFF
>TRBJ2-1|NA|TRBV6-5|NA
TGTGCCAGCAGTTATCGCGGGCCCACCTACAATGAGCAGTTCTTC
CASSYRGPTYNEQFF
>TRBJ2-1|NA|TRBV29-1|NA
TGCAGCGAAGCGGACAGTGAAGATGAGCAGTTCTTC
CSEADSEDEQFF
>TRBJ2-3|NA|TRBV7-8|NA
TGTGCCAGCAGCCGATACACTGGGGCTAAGTGGAATACGCAGTATTTT
CASSRYTGAKWNTQYF